The clone carrying this T cell receptor (beta chain) appeared once. The antigen remains unidentified. This specimen comes from a study of cytotoxic CD8 clonotypes in ibrutinib-treated CLL. Study-wide context: In all, 10 to 11 patients were relapsed/refractory, some 14 were treatment-naive and about 18 were IGHV unmutated. Sequencing produced an average of 255,043 productive templates and approximately 100,000 productive rearrangements per sample.

The V gene end was trimmed by 4 bases and the J gene end by 2 bases; junction bases not matched to a gene: 10. Germline loops: CDR1 SGHDT, CDR2 YYEEEE. This CDR3 has 16 residues. Here immunoSEQ multiplex PCR was the method, and the copy in TCRdb shows in-frame clones only, minus some. The table shows 150,000 or so clones, with around 81% occurring only once. Study-wide points: Public clonotypes were uncommon and contracted or stayed stable on treatment.

The sequencing used PBMCs, collected after 36 months of ibrutinib treatment. The receptor comes from a human donor with chronic lymphocytic leukemia. This sequence joins TRBV5-6 and TRBJ2-3; the match to TRBD2 covers 7 bases. CDR3 region: CASSPDLAEITDTQYF. CDR3 coding DNA: TGTGCCAGCAGCCCCGATCTAGCGGAAATCACAGATACGCAGTATTTT.